These 6 T cell receptor beta chains originate from one sample sequenced in a study of sequential checkpoint blockade in melanoma. Using immunoSEQ multiplex PCR, the repertoire was profiled, and TCRdb retains in-frame clones only, with some absent. Of about 12,000 clones in the sample, 74% were seen once. Indicated treatment: randomized to nivolumab then ipilimumab (arm A) or the reverse (arm B). The input for sequencing was CD8+ T cells sorted from blood (inferred from file names), taken from a patient given nivolumab and ipilimumab in sequence. These TCRs come from a human donor with melanoma.

This clone appeared a single time. The chain couples TRBV6-1 to TRBJ2-3; 7 nucleotides line up with TRBD2. Germline V gene sequence: CDR1 MNHNS, CDR2 SASEGT. V was clipped by 0 bases and J by 3 bases; unmatched bases: 6. The CDR3 totals 16 residues. The CDR3 nucleotides read TGTGCCAGCAGTGAAGCCTGGGGGGGGAGAACAGATACGCAGTATTTT. Translated, it gives CASSEAWGGRTDTQYF.

This sequence joins TRBV10-3 and TRBJ2-7; possible D gene TRBD1, 5 bases. From germline, CDR1 is ENHRY and CDR2 SYGVKD. CDR3 length equals 14 residues. Between the trimmed V and J ends, which lost 3 bases and 0 bases, there was a span of 9 bases. CDR3 loop: CAISEGVSSYEQYV. The CDR3 DNA reads as TGTGCCATCAGTGAAGGGGTAAGCTCCTACGAGCAGTACGTC.

The rearrangement joins TRBV9 to TRBJ1-1; 8 bases fit TRBD1. The CDR3 is 14 residues long. CDR1 and CDR2 (germline): SGDLS, YYNGEE. V lost 1 base and J lost 5; bases outside the gene matches: 4. In nucleotides, the CDR3 is TGTGCCAGCAGCGTACAGGGGGCGCGGACTGAAGCTTTCTTT. Its protein is CASSVQGARTEAFF.

The chain has TRBV19 and TRBJ2-1; 11 positions agree with TRBD1. V lost 3 bases to trimming and J lost 8 bases; unmatched junction nucleotides: 9. From germline, CDR1 is LNHDA and CDR2 SQIVND (reference sequence). The CDR3 has 16 amino acids. The CDR3 loop reads CASSILPGQGVDEQFF. The DNA for the CDR3 is TGTGCCAGTAGTATCCTTCCGGGACAGGGGGTCGATGAGCAGTTCTTC.

V is TRBV7-2 and J is TRBJ1-6; D remains unclear. Trimming shortened V by 1 base and J by 10 bases, and 11 bases separated the two germline ends. This CDR3 is 14 amino acids long. CDR1 and CDR2 (germline): SGHTA, FQGNSA. CDR3 residues: CASSLVQGRSPLHF. For the CDR3, the DNA is TGTGCCAGCAGCTTAGTACAAGGGAGATCACCCCTCCACTTT.

As concerns this clone: Other DNA sequences in the sample encode the same CDR3. This rearrangement joins TRBV27 to TRBJ2-2; 9 nucleotides line up with TRBD1. Germline lookup yields CDR1 MNHEY and CDR2 SMNVEV (reference sequence). The CDR3 runs to 15 residues. The junction had 4 bases not matched to a gene; V was cut back by 6 bases and J by 2 bases. In DNA form, the CDR3 reads TGTGCCAGCAGATACAGGGGGCTTAACACCGGGGAGCTGTTTTTT. Translated: CASRYRGLNTGELFF.